This TCR beta chain comes out of a study of OX40 agonist ivuxolimab in advanced cancers. Study-level background: Each patient was given ivuxolimab into a vein every 2 weeks, at 0.01 to 10 mg/kg.

This CDR3 region has 17 residues. The junction had 15 bases not matched to a gene; V was cut back by 6 bases and J by 2 bases. Per germline, CDR1 ENHRY and CDR2 SYGVKD. Sequencing used immunoSEQ multiplex PCR; TCRdb keeps in-frame clones, though not all of them. The sample lists around 62,000 clones, approximately 83% occurring once. A single count supports this clone. The chain couples TRBV10-3 to TRBJ1-2; TRBD1 aligns across 7 bases. The sequenced sample was CD4+ or CD8+ T cells sorted from blood, obtained in a trial of the OX40 agonist ivuxolimab. This receptor was identified in an adult with an advanced solid tumor such as melanoma, head and neck, liver or kidney cancer. The CDR3 coding sequence is TGTGCCATCAGACAAGGGGGTTTGGAGGGGGCCAACTATGGCTACACCTTC. Translation: CAIRQGGLEGANYGYTF.